This passage covers 18 T cell receptor beta chains from one sample sequenced in a study of T cells in Graves' hyperthyroidism and ophthalmopathy. RNA transcripts were the template for amplifying TCR beta CDR3 regions. HTBI primers were employed in a first-round RT-PCR of the TCR CDR3. In TCRdb, the multiplex PCR reads were re-called with MiXCR into one record per CDR3 protein. This table holds approximately 420,000 distinct CDR3 sequences, roughly an eighth found once. Sequencing was carried out using blood. These receptors all come from a woman aged 18-29 years with Graves' hyperthyroidism.

This clonotype has a handful of counts. V and J are TRBV6-2 or TRBV6-3 and TRBJ1-5; maybe TRBD1 (5 bases). There are 17 residues in the CDR3. The germline V gene encodes CDR1 MNHEY and CDR2 SVGEGT. V was shortened by 5 bases and J by 0 bases, with 17 bases between the two germline ends. For the CDR3, the DNA is TGTGCCAGCAGTCCCCCAAGGACATATTATAGCAATCAGCCCCAGCATTTT. Protein: CASSPPRTYYSNQPQHF.

This clonotype occurred many times. Its ends do not fully match the called genes, so a read error is possible. The genes are TRBV7-9 and TRBJ1-1; D is ambiguous. Germline V gene lookup returns CDR1 SEHNR and CDR2 FQNEAQ (reference sequence). The CDR3 has 11 residues. This CDR3 is CASSADTQAFF. The CDR3 DNA is TGTGCCAGCAGCGCAGACACTCAAGCTTTCTTT.

This clonotype appeared many times. V gene TRBV30 combines with J gene TRBJ1-5; D is undetermined. Trimming cost V 4 bases and J 3 bases, with 10 bases left between them. The CDR3 has 13 amino acids. The germline gives CDR1 GTSNPN, CDR2 SVGIG (reference sequence). In nucleotides, the CDR3 is TGTGCCTGGACCGGCAGGAACAATCAGCCCCAGCATTTT. It encodes CAWTGRNNQPQHF.

This clonotype was found many times. The chain links TRBV27 to TRBJ1-2, with 12 positions matching TRBD1. Germline CDR1 and CDR2: MNHEY and SMNVEV (reference sequence). The CDR3 contains 17 residues. The V gene end was trimmed by 5 bases and the J gene end by 7 bases; junction bases not matched to a gene: 14. CDR3 in amino acids: CASSPTSGDRGRRGYTF. CDR3 nucleotides: TGTGCCAGCAGTCCCACCTCAGGGGACAGGGGGCGCCGTGGCTACACCTTC.

This clonotype came up a few times. The rearrangement links TRBV20-1 to TRBJ1-1; no firm D call. Germline assignment: CDR1 DFQATT and CDR2 SNEGSKA (reference sequence). CDR3 length: 13 amino acids. V was clipped by 3 bases and J by 4 bases, with 12 bases between them. The CDR3 region is CSASGVFVTEAFF. The CDR3 DNA is TGCAGTGCTAGCGGGGTATTCGTCACTGAAGCTTTCTTT.

The chain combines TRBV14 with TRBJ2-5; D is unclear. Germline loops: CDR1 SGHDN, CDR2 FVKESK. V lost 5 bases to trimming and J lost 7 bases, with 14 bases between them. The CDR3 loop spans 13 amino acids. The CDR3 sequence: CASSSGPSATQYF. The CDR3 DNA reads as TGTGCCAGCAGCTCGGGCCCGTCAGCGACCCAGTACTTC.

This clonotype was observed at least ten times. The gene calls are TRBV6-2 or TRBV6-3 and TRBJ2-1; 10 nucleotides line up with TRBD2. V lost 5 bases to trimming and J lost 2 bases; unmatched junction nucleotides: 12. CDR3 size: 18 residues. Germline CDR1 MNHEY, CDR2 SVGEGT. CDR3 residues: CASSPQPSGSIPYNEQFF. Written as DNA, the CDR3 is TGTGCCAGCAGTCCACAACCTAGCGGGAGTATTCCCTACAATGAGCAGTTCTTC.

This clonotype was found many times. The chain links TRBV3-1 to TRBJ2-7; D is unclear. The germline gives CDR1 LGHDT, CDR2 YNNKEL (reference sequence). This CDR3 contains 12 residues. The V gene lost 3 bases and the J gene lost 4 bases, with 7 bases spanning the gap. CDR3 sequence: CASSQDLYEQYF. CDR3 bases: TGTGCCAGCAGCCAGGATCTTTACGAGCAGTACTTC.

This clonotype was recorded once. The V gene is TRBV14, the J gene TRBJ2-2; 9 bases are shared with TRBD1. V lost 5 bases and J lost 11; bases outside the gene matches: 6. This CDR3 is built from 13 residues. Germline-derived CDR1 and CDR2 are SGHDN and FVKESK. Here the CDR3 reads CASSFKQGAELFF. CDR3 coding DNA: TGTGCCAGCAGCTTCAAACAGGGGGCCGAGCTGTTTTTT.

The genes are TRBV7-9 and TRBJ1-1; 11 bases line up with TRBD1. Per the germline V gene, CDR1 is SEHNR and CDR2 is FQNEAQ (reference sequence). The CDR3 sequence is 17 residues long. J was trimmed by 2 bases and V by 5 bases; bases with no gene match: 10. In nucleotides, the CDR3 is TGTGCCAGCAGCCAAAGGGGGACAGGGGGGTTTAACACTGAAGCTTTCTTT. Translation gives CASSQRGTGGFNTEAFF.

This sequence joins TRBV28 and TRBJ1-4, with 7 bases matching TRBD1. Losses at the gene ends were 6 bases for V and 0 bases for J; bases not matched to a gene: 7. This CDR3 is built from 16 residues. Per germline, CDR1 MDHEN and CDR2 SYDVKM. CDR3 amino acids: CASSSGQAPTNEKLFF. As DNA, the CDR3 is TGTGCCAGCAGCTCAGGACAGGCTCCAACTAATGAAAAACTGTTTTTT.

This clonotype was detected many times. This chain joins TRBV10-3 and TRBJ1-3; D possibly corresponds to TRBD1 (6 bases). Trimming stripped 8 bases from V and 1 base from J, with 6 bases between. Germline CDR1 is ENHRY and CDR2 is SYGVKD. This CDR3 comprises 12 residues. The DNA of the CDR3 is TGTGCCATCGGGACATCTGGAAACACCATATATTTT. Translating it yields CAIGTSGNTIYF.

This clonotype was counted only a few times. The chain is built from TRBV12-5 and TRBJ2-1, with D tentatively TRBD1 or TRBD2 (6 bases each). Germline V gene data show CDR1 as LGHNT and CDR2 as FRNRAP. Deletions cut 0 bases from V and 7 bases from J, with 19 bases between. The length of the CDR3 is 17 residues. In DNA form, the CDR3 reads TGTGCTAGTGGTTTGGTAACAGGGACTGGGTCTGTGAATGAGCAGTTCTTC. Translation: CASGLVTGTGSVNEQFF.

This clonotype was detected ten times or more. The CDR3 is CASSFSLAGVEQFF. CDR3 sequence (DNA): TGTGCCAGCAGTTTTAGCCTAGCGGGAGTGGAGCAGTTCTTC. The rearrangement joins TRBV12-3 or TRBV12-4 to TRBJ2-1, with TRBD2 matching over 10 bases. The CDR3 consists of 14 residues. Unmatched junction bases numbered 6, after V lost 3 bases and J lost 10 bases.

This chain links TRBV20-1 with TRBJ2-2, with D perhaps being TRBD1 or TRBD2 (5 bases each). This CDR3 is built from 14 residues. Trimming removed 0 bases at V and 6 bases at J, with 11 bases between. Germline CDR1 is DFQATT and CDR2 is SNEGSKA (reference sequence). CDR3 region: CSARDSRGPGELFF. The CDR3 coding sequence is TGCAGTGCTAGAGATAGCCGGGGACCCGGGGAGCTGTTTTTT.

This clonotype was seen repeatedly, ten times or more. The V gene is TRBV19, the J gene TRBJ2-1, with D possibly matching TRBD1 (5 bases). The germline V gene has CDR1 LNHDA and CDR2 SQIVND (reference sequence). This CDR3 contains 14 residues. V lost 7 bases, J lost 0 bases, and 10 bases lay in between. CDR3 sequence (DNA): TGTGCCAGTAACCGACAGCGCTCCTACAATGAGCAGTTCTTC. Translated, it gives CASNRQRSYNEQFF.

In this sample, this clonotype turned up many times. The V and J genes are TRBV7-3 and TRBJ1-1; D may be TRBD1 (5 bases). Germline CDR1 is SGHTA and CDR2 is FQGTGA. V lost 5 bases and J lost 7, with 11 bases in between. This CDR3 has 12 amino acids. The CDR3 is CASSHLRGEAFF. The CDR3 region has the DNA TGTGCCAGCAGCCATCTTAGGGGTGAAGCTTTCTTT.

The chain recombines TRBV19 with TRBJ2-2; D unclear. CDR3 size: 13 residues. Trimming stripped 10 bases from V and 3 bases from J, with 12 bases between. Germline CDR1 is LNHDA and CDR2 is SQIVND (reference sequence). The CDR3 sequence: CATSLLDTGELFF. In nucleotides, the CDR3 is TGTGCCACTTCTCTCTTGGACACCGGGGAGCTGTTTTTT.